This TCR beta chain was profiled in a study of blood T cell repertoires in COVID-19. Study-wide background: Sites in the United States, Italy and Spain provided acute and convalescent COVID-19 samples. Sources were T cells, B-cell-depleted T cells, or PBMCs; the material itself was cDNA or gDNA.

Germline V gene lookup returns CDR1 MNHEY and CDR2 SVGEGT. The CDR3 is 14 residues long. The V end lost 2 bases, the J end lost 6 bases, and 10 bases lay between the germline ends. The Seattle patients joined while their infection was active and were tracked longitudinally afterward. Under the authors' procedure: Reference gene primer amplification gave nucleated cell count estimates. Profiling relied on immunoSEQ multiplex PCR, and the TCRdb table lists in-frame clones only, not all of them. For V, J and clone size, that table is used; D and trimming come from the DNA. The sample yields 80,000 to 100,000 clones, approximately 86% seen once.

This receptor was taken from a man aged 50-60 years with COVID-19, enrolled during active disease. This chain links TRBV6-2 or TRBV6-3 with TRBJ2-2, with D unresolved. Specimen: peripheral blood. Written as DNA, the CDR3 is TGTGCCAGCAGTTACAATCCTTATTCCGGGGAGCTGTTTTTT. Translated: CASSYNPYSGELFF.